This T cell receptor beta chain was observed in a study of T cells after yellow fever vaccination. The CDR3 spans 19 residues. V trimming: 3 bases; J trimming: 2 bases; junction bases outside the gene matches: 18. Germline assignment: CDR1 SGHRS and CDR2 YFSETQ. Relative to its sample, this clonotype is medium-sized. MiXCR, applied by TCRdb to the 5' RACE reads, yields one record per CDR3 protein. The sample contains about 10,000 distinct CDR3 sequences, more than 4% of which appear only once. Specimen: PBMCs, either bulk or a sorted T-cell subset (CD4+, CD8+, memory, or dextramer-sorted; not recorded which), collected approximately 15 days after the first yellow fever vaccination. The chain employs TRBV5-1 and TRBJ2-3, with 7 bases matching TRBD1. This TCR was recovered from a man younger than 30 who received the YFV17D yellow fever vaccine. Here the CDR3 reads CASSYRGRQYVGSTDTQYF. The CDR3 region has the DNA TGCGCCAGCAGCTACAGGGGAAGGCAGTACGTAGGGTCCACAGATACGCAGTATTTT.